This T cell receptor beta chain was sequenced for a study of patients and donors after allogeneic stem cell transplantation. MiXCR was run by TCRdb on the RT-PCR reads, yielding one entry per CDR3 protein. Of about 160,000 distinct CDR3 sequences detected, roughly 35% appear once; the ten largest clones hold roughly 52%. The CDR3 extends over 13 amino acids. The ends were cut back, 6 bases at V and 7 bases at J, with 16 bases in the middle. Germline-derived CDR1 and CDR2 are DFQATT and SNEGSKA (reference sequence). The sequencing sample was made of blood, either unsorted or a sorted T cell fraction (not recorded which). The chain couples TRBV20-1 to TRBJ1-5; no firm D call. The clonotype comes from a human donor who was either an allogeneic HSCT recipient or a stem cell or donor lymphocyte infusion donor (not recorded which). It is not recorded whose cells these are; they may come from a transplant donor. The CDR3 sequence is CSANNRYEQPQHF. CDR3 in DNA: TGCAGTGCAAACAACCGTTATGAACAGCCCCAGCATTTT.